These T cell receptor beta chains were read from a single sample in a study of control samples from healthy donors and cancer patients. This table comes from immunoSEQ multiplex PCR, and its TCRdb copy is limited to in-frame clones, with some not included. The sample shows 95,000 to 150,000 clones, approximately 92% of them seen only once. The sample comprised PBMCs. These receptors were obtained from a man older than 75 with head and neck cancer. Both conserved end residues are part of each CDR3. A D gene is named only where the DNA matches it firmly. Clone size, where shown, is once, few, many, or a class for clones that have expanded.

j_call d_call clone_size v_call cdr3_length cdr3_aa cdr3_nt
TRBJ1-6 TRBD1 . TRBV5-6 15 CASSLVQGAASPLHF TGTGCCAGCAGCTTGGTACAGGGGGCGGCTTCACCCCTCCACTTT
TRBJ1-2 . . TRBV5-6 14 CASSHARRADGYTF TGTGCCAGCAGCCACGCACGGCGGGCTGATGGCTACACCTTC
TRBJ2-7 . . TRBV6-5 13 CASSLRGSYEQYF TGTGCCAGCAGTCTTCGAGGGAGCTACGAGCAGTACTTC
TRBJ1-2 . . TRBV30 12 CAWSGLSGGYTF TGTGCCTGGAGCGGTCTTTCGGGGGGCTACACCTTC
TRBJ2-5 . . TRBV18 13 CASSPGLQETQYF TGTGCCAGCTCACCGGGGCTCCAAGAGACCCAGTACTTC
TRBJ1-2 . . TRBV9 13 CASSVVQDYGYTF TGTGCCAGCAGCGTAGTGCAGGACTATGGCTACACCTTC
TRBJ2-1 TRBD2 . TRBV29-1 14 CSVSSGRARNEQFF TGCAGCGTTAGTAGCGGGAGGGCCAGGAATGAGCAGTTCTTC
TRBJ1-4 TRBD1 . TRBV10-2 14 CASSGPGGREKLFF TGCGCCAGCAGTGGGCCAGGGGGCCGGGAAAAACTGTTTTTT
TRBJ1-3 . . TRBV2 17 CASNILGRTVSGNTIYF TGTGCCAGCAACATACTAGGGCGGACAGTCTCTGGAAACACCATATATTTT
TRBJ2-7 TRBD2 . TRBV3-1/TRBV3-2 15 CASSLTAGGPREQYF TGTGCCAGCAGCCTCACAGCGGGAGGGCCTCGTGAGCAGTACTTC
TRBJ1-6 TRBD1 once TRBV3-1/TRBV3-2 17 CASSQLPGQGRYSPLHF TGTGCCAGCAGCCAACTCCCGGGACAGGGGAGATATTCACCCCTCCACTTT
TRBJ2-3 TRBD1 . TRBV30 14 CAWSVYQGADTQYF TGTGCCTGGAGTGTTTACCAGGGGGCAGATACGCAGTATTTT
TRBJ1-1 TRBD1 . TRBV18 15 CASSPPDRMNAEAFF TGTGCCAGCTCACCTCCGGACAGGATGAACGCTGAAGCTTTCTTT
TRBJ2-3 TRBD1 . TRBV5-1 15 CASSWGTGTTDTQYF TGCGCCAGCAGCTGGGGGACAGGCACCACAGATACGCAGTATTTT
TRBJ1-6 . . TRBV18 14 CASSQSNGEAPLHF TGTGCCAGCTCACAGTCCAATGGGGAGGCGCCCCTCCACTTT
TRBJ1-1 . . TRBV6-6 14 CASSLVGGGTEAFF TGTGCCAGCAGTTTGGTGGGGGGCGGCACTGAAGCTTTCTTT
TRBJ2-7 . . TRBV6-1 12 CASSEFSHEQYF TGTGCCAGCAGTGAATTCAGCCACGAGCAGTACTTC
TRBJ2-7 TRBD2 . TRBV18 15 CASSPTSGGAQVEYF TGTGCCAGCTCCCCAACTAGCGGGGGAGCCCAAGTTGAGTACTTC
TRBJ2-1 TRBD2 . TRBV6-6 14 CASSYGREGGEQFF TGTGCCAGCAGTTACGGGCGGGAGGGCGGTGAGCAGTTCTTC
TRBJ1-5 TRBD1 . TRBV9 13 CASSWGQAGPQHF TGTGCCAGCAGTTGGGGACAGGCCGGGCCCCAGCATTTT
TRBJ1-4 . . TRBV4-1 15 CASSQDILGSQKLFF TGCGCCAGCAGCCAAGATATCTTGGGCAGTCAAAAACTGTTTTTT
TRBJ2-3 . . TRBV20-1 13 CSASISAPDTQYF TGCAGTGCTAGTATTTCCGCGCCGGATACGCAGTATTTT